One and the same sample provided the 8 T cell receptor beta chains below, sequenced in a study of lymphopenia after photon versus proton radiotherapy. Assay used: immunoSEQ multiplex PCR; TCRdb lists only in-frame clones, some missing. Of about 34,000 clones listed, 84% are singletons. Sample: peripheral blood, taken from a patient treated with proton-based radiotherapy. Every receptor here comes from a woman in her 70s with pancreatic cancer.

CDR3 loop: CASSLETGTGAYEQYF. The CDR3 nucleotides are TGTGCCAGCAGCTTGGAGACCGGGACAGGGGCCTACGAGCAGTACTTC. V is TRBV7-9 and J is TRBJ2-7; 10 nucleotides agree with TRBD1. V was pared by 3 bases and J by 2 bases, with 7 bases of the junction left unmatched. Germline assignment: CDR1 SEHNR and CDR2 FQNEAQ (reference sequence). The CDR3 is 16 amino acids.

The J gene is TRBJ2-6, the V gene TRBV5-1; D remains ambiguous. Between the trimmed V and J ends, which lost 1 base and 3 bases, there was a span of 11 bases. The CDR3 runs to 16 residues. Looked up from germline, CDR1 is SGHRS and CDR2 is YFSETQ. CDR3 nucleotide sequence: TGCGCCAGCAGCTTGACCTTTTCAGATGGGGCCAACGTCCTGACTTTC. This gives the protein CASSLTFSDGANVLTF. The complete variable domain, with remaining parts taken from reference TRBV5-1 and TRBJ2-6, reads KAGVTQTPRYLIKTRGQQVTLSCSPISGHRSVSWYQQTPGQGLQFLFEYFSETQRNKGNFPGRFSGRQFSNSRSEMNVSTLELGDSALYLCASSLTFSDGANVLTFGAGSRLTVL.

The V and J genes are TRBV27 and TRBJ2-5; perhaps D is TRBD1 or TRBD2 (5 bases each). Per the germline V gene, CDR1 is MNHEY and CDR2 is SMNVEV (reference sequence). The CDR3 contains 16 residues. Deletions cut 5 bases from V and 5 bases from J, with 21 bases between. Here the CDR3 DNA reads TGTGCCAGCAGTGATGTACAGGTTGAGGGTCCGGAGACCCAGTACTTC. This codes for CASSDVQVEGPETQYF.

This clone was counted once. The V and J genes are TRBV27 and TRBJ2-1; D might be TRBD2 (5 bases). The V and J ends lost 11 bases and 1 base respectively, with 9 bases between them. This CDR3 spans 12 amino acids. CDR1 is MNHEY and CDR2 is SMNVEV in the germline V gene (reference sequence). CDR3 sequence reads: CAVSGSYNEQFF. Written as DNA, the CDR3 is TGTGCCGTCTCGGGATCCTACAATGAGCAGTTCTTC.

The chain uses TRBV11-3 and TRBJ2-5; 7 bases are shared with TRBD2. The germline V gene has CDR1 SGHNT and CDR2 YENEEA. The CDR3 is made up of 18 amino acids. V was pared by 1 base and J by 5 bases, with 16 bases of the junction left unmatched. Here the CDR3 reads CASSLADLWGEGRETQYF. For the CDR3, the DNA is TGTGCCAGCAGCTTAGCCGACCTCTGGGGGGAGGGCCGGGAGACCCAGTACTTC. Together with reference TRBV11-3 and TRBJ2-5, the CDR3 gives the full variable domain: EAGVVQSPRYKIIEKKQPVAFWCNPISGHNTLYWYLQNLGQGPELLIRYENEEAVDDSQLPKDRFSAERLKGVDSTLKIQPAELGDSAVYLCASSLADLWGEGRETQYFGPGTRLLVL.

This clone is a singleton in its sample. The V gene is TRBV9, the J gene TRBJ2-1; 8 bases align to TRBD2. After removal of 0 bases from V and 7 bases from J, the junction contained 6 bases not matched to a gene. The CDR3 covers 15 residues. CDR1 and CDR2 (germline): SGDLS, YYNGEE. The CDR3: CASSVEKAGANEQFF. For the CDR3, the DNA is TGTGCCAGCAGCGTAGAGAAAGCGGGAGCGAATGAGCAGTTCTTC.

The J gene is TRBJ2-3, the V gene TRBV27; D possibly corresponds to TRBD1 (6 bases). From germline, CDR1 is MNHEY and CDR2 SMNVEV (reference sequence). The CDR3 covers 15 residues. Trimming took 5 bases from V and 3 from J, leaving 15 bases between them. The CDR3 DNA follows: TGTGCCAGCAGTCATAACACAGGGTGGACAGATACGCAGTATTTT. Encoded protein: CASSHNTGWTDTQYF.

This clone was detected only once. The rearrangement uses TRBV28 and TRBJ1-4; TRBD1 matches at 7 bases. Germline assignment: CDR1 MDHEN and CDR2 SYDVKM. The CDR3 totals 15 residues. Trimming removed 3 bases from V and 10 bases from J; junction bases left unmatched: 11. The CDR3 DNA is TGTGCCAGCAGTTTTCCCGACAGGGCCCTAGTAAAACTGTTTTTT. Protein product: CASSFPDRALVKLFF.